A single T cell receptor (beta chain) is shown here with its context. Its antigen remains unidentified. The germline V gene encodes CDR1 SQVTM and CDR2 ANQGSEA. The CDR3 has 12 residues. TCRdb reanalyzed the 5' RACE reads, giving one entry per CDR3 protein sequence and no DNA. Recorded here are 440,000 or so distinct CDR3 sequences; the top ten clones represent 7.3%. The data derive from a study of T cells expressing NK-cell markers. Overall study context: Most of the eight sequenced donors were classified as HCMV-seropositive, and one was classified as seronegative.

Study-level points and caveats: A handful of donors showed these clonotypes also leading the CD3+CD56-NKG2C+ fraction.

The chain couples TRBV29-1 to TRBJ1-1. This receptor was taken from a woman between 18 and 70 years old in good health. Sequenced sample: blood T cells: a sorted CD56 or NKG2C T cell subset, CD4+ or CD8+ T cells, or bulk PBMC T cells (not recorded which). The CDR3 loop is CSGLRGDTEAFF.